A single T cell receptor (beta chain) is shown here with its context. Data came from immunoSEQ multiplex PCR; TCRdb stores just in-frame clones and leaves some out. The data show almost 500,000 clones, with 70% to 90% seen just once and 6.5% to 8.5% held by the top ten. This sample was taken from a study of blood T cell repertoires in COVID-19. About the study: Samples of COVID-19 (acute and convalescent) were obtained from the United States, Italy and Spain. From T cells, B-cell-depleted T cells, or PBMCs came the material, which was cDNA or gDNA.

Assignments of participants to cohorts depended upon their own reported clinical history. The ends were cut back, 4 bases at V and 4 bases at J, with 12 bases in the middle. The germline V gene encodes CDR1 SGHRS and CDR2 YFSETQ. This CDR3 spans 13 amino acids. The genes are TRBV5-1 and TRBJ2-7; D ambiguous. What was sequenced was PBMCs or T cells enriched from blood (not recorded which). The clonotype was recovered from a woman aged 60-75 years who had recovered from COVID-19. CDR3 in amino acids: CASSPLPSYEQYF. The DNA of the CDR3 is TGCGCCAGCAGCCCACTCCCGAGTTACGAGCAGTACTTC.